The 27 T cell receptor beta chains presented below share a single source sample, sequenced in a study of T cell responses to AZD1222 COVID-19 vaccine. Data came from immunoSEQ multiplex PCR; TCRdb stores just in-frame clones and leaves some out. In the table there are about 170,000 clones, around 88% of which are singletons. The specimen was peripheral blood, collected 28 days after the second AZD1222 dose. These receptors originate from an adult who received the AZD1222 COVID-19 vaccine.

The V call is TRBV5-5, the J call TRBJ2-5, with 7 bases matching TRBD2. Trimming cost V 3 bases and J 4 bases; bases outside gene matches: 18. There are 18 residues in the CDR3. The germline V gene has CDR1 SGHKS and CDR2 YYEKEE (reference sequence). CDR3 region: CASSSGGSAGRSRETQYF. Here the CDR3 DNA reads TGTGCCAGCAGCTCCGGAGGGTCAGCGGGGCGAAGCAGAGAGACCCAGTACTTC.

The rearrangement joins TRBV7-9 to TRBJ2-7; TRBD1 aligns across 9 bases. V lost 2 bases, J lost 4 bases, and 9 bases stayed unmatched. This CDR3 comprises 16 residues. CDR1 is SEHNR, CDR2 FQNEAQ, per germline (reference sequence). CDR3 region: CASSLSESGTGYEQYF. CDR3 DNA: TGTGCCAGCAGCTTATCAGAATCGGGGACAGGGTACGAGCAGTACTTC.

The V call is TRBV9, the J call TRBJ2-2; TRBD1 might be the D (5 bases). The CDR3 length is 14 residues. Germline V CDR1 and CDR2: SGDLS, YYNGEE. The V and J ends lost 4 bases and 4 bases respectively, with 11 bases between them. The CDR3 nucleotides are TGTGCCAGCAGCCTCCCCACAGGCACCGGGGAGCTGTTTTTT. Residues: CASSLPTGTGELFF.

The gene calls are TRBV2 and TRBJ2-7; 11 positions agree with TRBD1. CDR1 and CDR2 from the germline V gene are SNHLY and FYNNEI. The CDR3 length is 15 residues. V was pared by 4 bases and J by 3 bases, with 5 bases of the junction left unmatched. The CDR3 region is CASSGGQGAFYEQYF. The DNA of the CDR3 is TGTGCCAGCAGTGGAGGACAGGGGGCCTTCTACGAGCAGTACTTC. Full variable domain (remainder filled in from reference TRBV2 and TRBJ2-7): EPEVTQTPSHQVTQMGQEVILRCVPISNHLYFYWYRQILGQKVEFLVSFYNNEISEKSEIFDDQFSVERPDGSNFTLKIRSTKLEDSAMYFCASSGGQGAFYEQYFGPGTRLTVT.

The CDR3 DNA is TGTGCCAGCAGCGACCCTAGCGGGCCGACCACAGATACGCAGTATTTT. Its protein is CASSDPSGPTTDTQYF. The rearrangement joins TRBV5-4 to TRBJ2-3, with 8 bases fitting TRBD2. The trim removed 4 bases at V and 2 bases at J, leaving 9 bases unmatched. Germline V gene sequence: CDR1 SGHNT, CDR2 YYREEE (reference sequence). The CDR3 consists of 16 residues.

The rearrangement uses TRBV7-8 and TRBJ1-5; 7 nucleotides align to TRBD1. The V gene end was trimmed by 1 base and the J gene end by 5 bases; junction bases not matched to a gene: 8. This CDR3 comprises 16 residues. Germline CDR1 reads SGHVS; CDR2 reads FQNEAQ. The CDR3 loop is CASSLGRGPVYQPQHF. CDR3 bases: TGTGCCAGCAGCTTAGGGAGGGGGCCGGTTTATCAGCCCCAGCATTTT.

The chain uses TRBV29-1 and TRBJ2-1; D is possibly TRBD1 (6 bases). Trimming left V 7 bases short and J 0 bases short, with 16 bases between. Germline CDR1 and CDR2: SQVTM and ANQGSEA. CDR3 size: 15 residues. CDR3 protein: CSAWTATISYNEQFF. The CDR3 DNA sequence: TGCAGCGCCTGGACAGCCACTATCTCCTACAATGAGCAGTTCTTC.

This chain connects TRBV6-5 to TRBJ1-1; D is unresolved. The CDR3 totals 15 residues. From germline, CDR1 is MNHEY and CDR2 SVGAGI. V gave up 6 bases and J gave up 3 bases, with 17 bases separating them. The CDR3 DNA is TGTGCCAGCAGGGGTTCCCTGGGCGGCCACACTGAAGCTTTCTTT. It yields the protein CASRGSLGGHTEAFF.

The rearrangement uses TRBV5-4 and TRBJ2-6; D is possibly TRBD2 (5 bases). The CDR3 contains 19 residues. Germline V gene data show CDR1 as SGHNT and CDR2 as YYREEE (reference sequence). The ends were cut back, 4 bases at V and 0 bases at J, with 20 bases in the middle. The CDR3 DNA is TGTGCCAGCAGCGACTCGGGGTTTATGCCACTCTCTGGGGCCAACGTCCTGACTTTC. Translated, it gives CASSDSGFMPLSGANVLTF.

V gene TRBV7-9 combines with J gene TRBJ2-2; a possible D gene is TRBD1 (6 bases). V lost 0 bases to trimming and J lost 1 base, with 9 bases between them. The CDR3 loop spans 16 amino acids. Germline assignment: CDR1 SEHNR and CDR2 FQNEAQ (reference sequence). As DNA, the CDR3 is TGTGCCAGCAGCTTAGCTGAGGGGGAGAACACCGGGGAGCTGTTTTTT. Translating it yields CASSLAEGENTGELFF.

The chain recombines TRBV14 with TRBJ2-5, with TRBD1 identical over 8 bases. This CDR3 has 12 residues. Germline CDR1 and CDR2: SGHDN and FVKESK. V lost 8 bases, J lost 4 bases, and 3 bases stayed unmatched. In nucleotides, the CDR3 is TGTGCCAGCGCCAGGGGGCGAGAGACCCAGTACTTC. Protein product: CASARGRETQYF.

V and J are TRBV5-1 and TRBJ1-2, with D perhaps matching TRBD1 (6 bases). This CDR3 has 14 residues. The V and J ends lost 4 bases and 0 bases respectively, with 10 bases between them. Germline CDR1 is SGHRS and CDR2 is YFSETQ. CDR3 sequence (DNA): TGCGCCAGCAGCCCAGGGACACCTAACTATGGCTACACCTTC. Protein product: CASSPGTPNYGYTF.

This chain links TRBV4-2 with TRBJ2-5; D may be TRBD1 or TRBD2 (6 bases each). V dropped 2 bases and J dropped 1 base, with 11 bases sitting between them. CDR3 length equals 15 residues. Germline values: CDR1 LGHNA, CDR2 YNFKEQ. The CDR3 DNA follows: TGTGCCAGCAGCCAAAGGGGGGCGCTCCAAGAGACCCAGTACTTC. Residues: CASSQRGALQETQYF.

The chain is built from TRBV12-3 or TRBV12-4 and TRBJ1-2; no reliable D call. This CDR3 contains 12 residues. V gave up 1 base and J gave up 6 bases, with 6 bases separating them. The CDR3 loop reads CASSLGTHGYTF. The CDR3 nucleotides read TGTGCCAGCAGTTTAGGCACCCATGGCTACACCTTC.

The rearrangement joins TRBV18 to TRBJ1-4, with a possible D match to TRBD1 (5 bases). V lost 4 bases to trimming and J lost 6 bases, with 15 bases between them. This CDR3 has 15 amino acids. The V gene's germline CDR1 is KGHSH and CDR2 LQKENI. The CDR3 coding sequence is TGTGCCAGCTCACGTAGGGGAATTCGGGATGAAAAACTGTTTTTT. This sequence encodes CASSRRGIRDEKLFF.

The chain combines TRBV10-1 with TRBJ1-1, with TRBD1 identical over 7 bases. The V segment lost 2 bases and the J segment 1 base; nucleotides outside the gene matches: 4. This CDR3 comprises 15 residues. Germline V gene lookup returns CDR1 WNHNN and CDR2 SYGVQD (reference sequence). CDR3 sequence reads: CASSEMGQPNTEAFF. In DNA, the CDR3 is TGCGCCAGCAGTGAGATGGGACAGCCGAACACTGAAGCTTTCTTT.

V usage is TRBV10-3 and J usage is TRBJ2-1; 10 nucleotides match TRBD2. CDR3 length equals 17 residues. CDR1 ENHRY and CDR2 SYGVKD come from the germline V gene. With 10 bases clipped from V and 2 bases from J, the junction kept 14 bases outside the gene matches. CDR3: CATQVTLSGGTYNEQFF. The CDR3 coding sequence is TGTGCCACCCAAGTCACCCTTAGCGGGGGGACCTACAATGAGCAGTTCTTC.

CDR3 nucleotides: TGCGCCAGCAGCCAGGGGAACAGGGGGCTTGGGCACACTGAAGCTTTCTTT. Protein sequence: CASSQGNRGLGHTEAFF. The V gene is TRBV4-1, the J gene TRBJ1-1; 9 bases map to TRBD1. Germline loops: CDR1 MGHRA, CDR2 YSYEKL. This CDR3 has 17 residues. V lost 3 bases and J lost 3; bases outside the gene matches: 11.

The rearrangement uses TRBV5-1 and TRBJ1-2, with 9 bases identical to TRBD1. This CDR3 spans 14 amino acids. The V and J ends lost 2 bases and 4 bases, in that order; junction bases with no gene match: 3. Germline loops: CDR1 SGHRS, CDR2 YFSETQ. The CDR3 region has the DNA TGCGCCAGCAGCTTCGGGGACAGGGTCTATGGCTACACCTTC. Protein: CASSFGDRVYGYTF.

This clone has only a few counts. The J gene is TRBJ2-2, the V gene TRBV6-5; a weak D match, TRBD2 (5 bases). V was trimmed by 5 bases and J by 5 bases, leaving 15 bases between them. This CDR3 is built from 15 residues. Germline V lookup: CDR1 MNHEY, CDR2 SVGAGI. The DNA for the CDR3 is TGTGCCAGCAGTCTCGACCTCGCGGGTACCGGGGAGCTGTTTTTT. It codes for CASSLDLAGTGELFF.

This chain uses TRBV2 with TRBJ2-2; 12 bases fit TRBD2. J lost 0 bases, V lost 7 bases, and 3 bases had no gene match. Germline CDR1 reads SNHLY; CDR2 reads FYNNEI. CDR3 length equals 16 residues. The CDR3 DNA is TGTGCCAGCAAATGGACTAGCGGGGCGAACACCGGGGAGCTGTTTTTT. This sequence encodes CASKWTSGANTGELFF.

This clone appeared a few times. The V call is TRBV27, the J call TRBJ1-2; TRBD1 aligns across 8 bases. The CDR3 has 13 residues. The V gene end was trimmed by 6 bases and the J gene end by 4 bases; junction bases not matched to a gene: 4. Germline values: CDR1 MNHEY, CDR2 SMNVEV (reference sequence). CDR3 loop: CASSPGQAYGYTF. As DNA, the CDR3 is TGTGCCAGCAGCCCGGGACAGGCCTATGGCTACACCTTC.

The chain joins TRBV27 to TRBJ2-4; TRBD1 or TRBD2 may be the D gene (5 bases each). Trimming took 5 bases from V and 2 from J, leaving 10 bases between them. This CDR3 spans 14 amino acids. Germline V lookup: CDR1 MNHEY, CDR2 SMNVEV (reference sequence). CDR3 sequence (DNA): TGTGCCAGCAGTCTGAGGGGTTCCAAAAACATTCAGTACTTC. It specifies CASSLRGSKNIQYF.

This clone was counted a few times. The V call is TRBV7-9, the J call TRBJ2-5; D is unresolved. The CDR3 extends over 13 amino acids. Germline V CDR1 and CDR2: SEHNR, FQNEAQ (reference sequence). V lost 0 bases, J lost 2 bases, and 4 bases lay in between. The CDR3: CASSLAHQETQYF. CDR3 bases: TGTGCCAGCAGCTTAGCGCATCAAGAGACCCAGTACTTC.

The chain carries TRBV7-9 and TRBJ1-1, with no clear D. Germline V gene data show CDR1 as SEHNR and CDR2 as FQNEAQ (reference sequence). Deletions cut 1 base from V and 8 bases from J, with 14 bases between. The CDR3 covers 14 residues. The CDR3 nucleotides read TGTGCCAGCAGCTTAGAAACCCCCGGGGTCGAAGCTTTCTTT. Its protein product is CASSLETPGVEAFF.

The V and J genes are TRBV3-1 (or the pseudogene TRBV3-2) and TRBJ1-2; unclear D gene. V lost 1 base and J 7 bases, leaving 10 bases between the germline ends. The CDR3 is 13 amino acids. CDR1 and CDR2 from the germline V gene are LGHDT and YNNKEL (reference sequence). The CDR3 spells CASSQGNRAGYTF. The CDR3 DNA follows: TGTGCCAGCAGCCAAGGGAACAGAGCTGGCTACACCTTC.

This chain links TRBV5-1 with TRBJ2-3; D unresolved. This CDR3 comprises 14 residues. V shed 4 bases and J shed 0 bases, with 9 bases lying between them. Germline V gene data show CDR1 as SGHRS and CDR2 as YFSETQ. DNA of the CDR3: TGCGCCAGCAGCACCGAGGCTAGCACAGATACGCAGTATTTT. It translates to CASSTEASTDTQYF. Based on the CDR3 plus reference TRBV5-1 and TRBJ2-3, the full variable domain is KAGVTQTPRYLIKTRGQQVTLSCSPISGHRSVSWYQQTPGQGLQFLFEYFSETQRNKGNFPGRFSGRQFSNSRSEMNVSTLELGDSALYLCASSTEASTDTQYFGPGTRLTVL.